The present TCR beta chain was sequenced within a study of early T cells in non-severe SARS-CoV-2 infection. The germline V gene encodes CDR1 MNHNY and CDR2 SVGAGI (reference sequence). Trimming shortened V by 7 bases and J by 1 base, and 17 bases separated the two germline ends. The CDR3 runs to 17 residues. Each CDR3 protein is one row after TCRdb ran MiXCR on the 5' RACE reads. The sample has approximately 90,000 distinct CDR3 sequences, approximately 11% seen once; the top ten hold roughly 4.8%. The sequencing used whole blood, collected at baseline. The receptor was derived from an adult who was a healthcare worker with PCR-confirmed SARS-CoV-2 infection or an uninfected control (not recorded which). The chain has TRBV6-6 and TRBJ2-6; D call uncertain. DNA for the CDR3: TGTGCCAGCAACCAAGGGTCATATCCATCTGGGGCCAACGTCCTGACTTTC. Translated: CASNQGSYPSGANVLTF.